Presented here are 26 T cell receptor beta chains from one specimen sequenced in a study of blood T cells in healthy people across ages. Using a J-beta primer mix together with a sample-barcoded 5' primer, a second PCR was run for roughly 7 to 11 cycles. TCRdb used MiXCR to reprocess the 5' RACE reads, holding one entry per CDR3 protein. The repertoire has about 290,000 distinct CDR3 sequences, roughly 29% of them found once; the top ten carry around 30%. Sequenced input: blood. The origin of the receptors is a woman aged 65 to 85 in good health.

This CDR3 reads CASYDRENEKLFF. The CDR3 bases are TGTGCCAGCTACGACAGGGAAAATGAAAAACTGTTTTTT. The chain uses TRBV7-9 and TRBJ1-4; 7 nucleotides line up with TRBD1. Germline loops: CDR1 SEHNR, CDR2 FQNEAQ (reference sequence). The CDR3 is made up of 13 amino acids. V shed 8 bases, J shed 5 bases, and the junction held 5 bases outside the gene matches.

This clonotype showed up just a few times. The gene calls are TRBV12-5 and TRBJ2-5; 14 positions match TRBD2. The V segment lost 6 bases and the J segment 5 bases; nucleotides outside the gene matches: 8. This CDR3 spans 16 amino acids. CDR1 and CDR2 (germline): LGHNT, FRNRAP. CDR3 sequence: CASGPGTSGSRETQYF. DNA for the CDR3: TGTGCTAGTGGACCTGGGACTAGCGGGAGCAGGGAGACCCAGTACTTC.

The rearrangement links TRBV7-9 to TRBJ2-5; 8 bases are shared with TRBD2. J gave up 1 base and V 5 bases, and 12 bases lay outside the gene matches. Looked up from germline, CDR1 is SEHNR and CDR2 is FQNEAQ (reference sequence). This CDR3 region has 17 residues. CDR3 bases: TGTGCCAGCAGCCTCCCGGGAGGGATAGCGGGCCAAGAGACCCAGTACTTC. Residues: CASSLPGGIAGQETQYF.

V and J are TRBV5-1 and TRBJ2-2; 13 nucleotides align to TRBD2. In germline, CDR1 is SGHRS, CDR2 YFSETQ. Unmatched junction bases numbered 21, after V lost 4 bases and J lost 6 bases. The CDR3 is made up of 21 amino acids. The chain's CDR3 is CASSQRPGGKGLAGEAGELFF. CDR3 DNA sequence: TGCGCCAGCAGCCAAAGACCGGGGGGAAAAGGACTAGCGGGAGAGGCCGGGGAGCTGTTTTTT.

The chain has TRBV20-1 and TRBJ2-5, with D possibly matching TRBD1 (6 bases). The J call is uncertain, as TRBJ2-7 better fits the DNA end. Germline lookup yields CDR1 DFQATT and CDR2 SNEGSKA (reference sequence). This CDR3 contains 14 residues. The CDR3 loop is CSAPGVPTSYEQYF. CDR3 sequence (DNA): TGCAGTGCCCCAGGGGTTCCTACCTCCTACGAGCAGTACTTC.

A remark on this clonotype: A junction boundary mismatches the germline segment, possibly from a read error. This sequence joins TRBV7-9 and TRBJ2-2, with D hard to call. CDR3 length equals 11 residues. CDR1 is SEHNR, CDR2 FQNEAQ, per germline (reference sequence). CDR3 in DNA: TGTGCCGGCAGCTCGACCGGGGAGCTGTTTTTT. Translating it yields CAGSSTGELFF.

The J gene is TRBJ2-4, the V gene TRBV5-1, with 8 bases that match TRBD1. This CDR3 contains 16 residues. Germline V CDR1 and CDR2: SGHRS, YFSETQ. Trimming at V came to 0 bases and at J to 7 bases, leaving 9 bases not matched to a gene. In DNA form, the CDR3 reads TGCGCCAGCAGCTTGGTAGTCGGACAGGGTAGCAACATTCAGTACTTC. This encodes CASSLVVGQGSNIQYF.

The chain recombines TRBV20-1 with TRBJ2-1; 11 bases are a match to TRBD2. Losses at the gene ends were 4 bases for V and 3 bases for J; bases not matched to a gene: 8. This CDR3 has 16 residues. Germline V gives CDR1 DFQATT, CDR2 SNEGSKA (reference sequence). The CDR3 reads CSATSLAGGIYNEQFF. The CDR3 nucleotides are TGCAGTGCTACGTCTCTAGCGGGAGGAATCTACAATGAGCAGTTCTTC.

There are a few counts of this clonotype. The CDR3 spells CASSQGGSGNSEQFF. The CDR3 coding sequence is TGTGCCAGCAGCCAAGGTGGTAGCGGGAATAGTGAGCAGTTCTTC. The rearrangement links TRBV3-1 to TRBJ2-5; TRBD2 agrees at 8 bases. The end of the DNA is better explained by TRBJ2-1, so the J call may be wrong. From germline, CDR1 is LGHDT and CDR2 YNNKEL (reference sequence). The CDR3 runs 15 residues.

This clonotype was detected a few times. The gene calls are TRBV18 and TRBJ2-5, with D perhaps matching TRBD1 or TRBD2 (6 bases each). The CDR3 is 15 amino acids. V was cut by 2 bases and J by 4 bases, with 14 bases left in between. Germline-derived CDR1 and CDR2 are KGHSH and LQKENI. CDR3 in DNA: TGTGCCAGCTCACCATTGCCGGGGGCCCCAGAGACCCAGTACTTC. Translated: CASSPLPGAPETQYF.

This clonotype was detected only a few times. The chain employs TRBV28 and TRBJ2-1; 11 nucleotides align to TRBD2. J was trimmed by 13 bases and V by 6 bases; bases with no gene match: 35. The CDR3 spans 22 residues. In germline, CDR1 is MDHEN, CDR2 SYDVKM. CDR3 DNA: TGTGCCAGCAGCCCCCCCCGGACTAGCGGGTTTACAATGAGTTTTTCTTCGGACTCTCAGTTCTTC. It codes for CASSPPRTSGFTMSFSSDSQFF.

This clonotype was observed a few times. This chain connects TRBV28 to TRBJ1-2; D is unresolved. The CDR3 spans 17 residues. The germline V gene encodes CDR1 MDHEN and CDR2 SYDVKM. V lost 5 bases and J 1 base, leaving 20 bases between the germline ends. In DNA, the CDR3 is TGTGCCAGCAGTCCCGGTAACCGGGATGATCGTAACTATGGCTACACCTTC. Translation gives CASSPGNRDDRNYGYTF.

This clonotype was picked up a small number of times. Relative to the germline gene, one junction end is altered; a read error may explain this. This rearrangement joins TRBV28 to TRBJ2-1, with 7 bases matching TRBD2. CDR3 size: 16 residues. CDR1 MDHEN and CDR2 SYDVKM come from the germline V gene. The CDR3 region has the DNA TGTGCCAGCACAAAAGGCGGGAGTGGCGGGGTGAGTGAGCAGCTCTTC. Translated, it gives CASTKGGSGGVSEQLF.

This clonotype was seen a handful of times. V and J are TRBV6-2 or TRBV6-3 and TRBJ2-6; D may correspond to TRBD1 or TRBD2 (5 bases each). V dropped 2 bases and J dropped 2 bases, with 13 bases sitting between them. The CDR3 is 17 amino acids. Germline CDR1 MNHEY, CDR2 SVGEGT. The CDR3 spells CASSYPRQGAGANVLTF. The CDR3 bases are TGTGCCAGCAGTTACCCCCGTCAGGGAGCTGGGGCCAACGTCCTGACTTTC.

V is TRBV6-2 or TRBV6-3 and J is TRBJ2-5, with 9 nucleotides matching TRBD2. The J call is uncertain, as TRBJ2-1 better fits the DNA end. This CDR3 spans 15 amino acids. Germline CDR1 MNHEY, CDR2 SVGEGT. DNA for the CDR3: TGTGCCAGCAGTTACGGGCTAGCGGGATCTAGTGAGCAGTTCTTC. It encodes CASSYGLAGSSEQFF.

The rearrangement links TRBV15 to TRBJ1-1; D uncertain. The CDR3 runs 14 residues. The ends were cut back, 1 base at V and 2 bases at J, with 8 bases in the middle. Germline V gene data show CDR1 as LNHNV and CDR2 as YYDKDF (reference sequence). The CDR3: CATSRGQSNTEAFF. DNA of the CDR3: TGTGCCACCAGCAGAGGCCAAAGTAACACTGAAGCTTTCTTT.

The V call is TRBV5-1, the J call TRBJ2-2, with 10 bases lining up with TRBD2. Germline V gene sequence: CDR1 SGHRS, CDR2 YFSETQ. V lost 0 bases, J lost 6 bases, and 2 bases stayed unmatched. This CDR3 has 15 residues. The CDR3 DNA reads as TGCGCCAGCAGCTTGGCAGCGGGAGGGGCCGGGGAGCTGTTTTTT. Amino acid sequence: CASSLAAGGAGELFF.

The sample holds a few counts of this clonotype. Being one base from a much bigger clone, this may be a read error. This chain connects TRBV6-6 to TRBJ1-2, with D unresolved. The CDR3 spans 13 residues. Germline lookup yields CDR1 MNHNY and CDR2 SVGAGI (reference sequence). The CDR3 sequence: CASSYDFNYGHTF. The CDR3 bases are TGTGCCAGCAGTTACGACTTTAACTATGGCCACACCTTC.

V and J are TRBV5-6 and TRBJ2-3; 8 bases are a match to TRBD2. This CDR3 comprises 19 residues. Germline values: CDR1 SGHDT, CDR2 YYEEEE. V lost 6 bases, J lost 0 bases, and 18 bases stayed unmatched. The CDR3 nucleotides are TGTGCCAGCACCCTGGGCGGGGGGCCAGTCTTATCTAGCACAGATACGCAGTATTTT. This codes for CASTLGGGPVLSSTDTQYF.

This clonotype has a handful of counts. This chain uses TRBV15 with TRBJ2-7, with D possibly TRBD1 on 6 matching bases. The CDR3 loop spans 17 amino acids. CDR1 and CDR2 from the germline V gene are LNHNV and YYDKDF (reference sequence). With 0 bases removed from V and 2 bases from J, the gap between germline ends came to 17 bases. CDR3 residues: CATSRDSRQVRPYEQYF. CDR3 coding DNA: TGTGCCACCAGCAGAGATTCCCGACAGGTGAGGCCCTACGAGCAGTACTTC.

There are many counts of this clonotype. The chain is built from TRBV25-1 and TRBJ2-4; D uncertain. Trimming stripped 5 bases from V and 3 bases from J, with 14 bases between. From germline, CDR1 is MGHDK and CDR2 SYGVNS. The CDR3 is 15 residues long. CDR3 coding DNA: TGTGCCAGCAGTTCTTCTGGGGAAGGCAAAAACATTCAGTACTTC. This gives the protein CASSSSGEGKNIQYF. The full variable domain, completed using reference TRBV25-1 and TRBJ2-4, is EADIYQTPRYLVIGTGKKITLECSQTMGHDKMYWYQQDPGMELHLIHYSYGVNSTEKGDLSSESTVSRIRTEHFPLTLESARPSHTSQYLCASSSSGEGKNIQYFGAGTRLSVL.

In nucleotides, the CDR3 is TGTGCCAGCAGCTTTGTGTCAGCCGGCCACGAGCAGTACTTC. Translated, it gives CASSFVSAGHEQYF. The chain joins TRBV7-9 to TRBJ2-7; D gene uncertain. The V gene lost 3 bases and the J gene lost 5 bases, with 14 bases spanning the gap. The CDR3 sequence is 14 residues long. The germline V gene encodes CDR1 SEHNR and CDR2 FQNEAQ (reference sequence).

This sequence joins TRBV20-1 and TRBJ2-1; D may correspond to TRBD1 or TRBD2 (5 bases each). The CDR3 sequence is 16 residues long. V was cut by 5 bases and J by 4 bases, with 21 bases left in between. Per germline, CDR1 DFQATT and CDR2 SNEGSKA (reference sequence). The CDR3 spells CSAPTGPGRPYNEQFF. In DNA form, the CDR3 reads TGCAGTGCTCCGACGGGGCCAGGGCGGCCTTACAATGAGCAGTTCTTC.

The CDR3 region is CATSDYRAGGGETQYF. CDR3 DNA: TGTGCCACCAGTGACTACAGGGCGGGAGGGGGAGAGACCCAGTACTTC. This chain links TRBV24-1 with TRBJ2-5, with 9 bases lining up with TRBD2. Germline values: CDR1 KGHDR, CDR2 SFDVKD. The CDR3 contains 16 residues. The V and J ends lost 4 bases and 4 bases, in that order; junction bases with no gene match: 9.

The rearrangement uses TRBV10-1 and TRBJ1-2; D gene unclear. Germline assignment: CDR1 WNHNN and CDR2 SYGVQD (reference sequence). V lost 2 bases, J lost 5 bases, and 9 bases lay in between. CDR3 length: 13 amino acids. CDR3 in amino acids: CASSERATYGYTF. Here the CDR3 DNA reads TGCGCCAGCAGTGAGAGGGCGACTTATGGCTACACCTTC.

The chain combines TRBV18 with TRBJ1-1; D is undetermined. The CDR3 has 15 amino acids. V shed 1 base and J shed 1 base, with 10 bases lying between them. Germline assignment: CDR1 KGHSH and CDR2 LQKENI. CDR3 coding DNA: TGTGCCAGCTCACCACAATGGCAGCAGAACACTGAAGCTTTCTTT. This sequence encodes CASSPQWQQNTEAFF.